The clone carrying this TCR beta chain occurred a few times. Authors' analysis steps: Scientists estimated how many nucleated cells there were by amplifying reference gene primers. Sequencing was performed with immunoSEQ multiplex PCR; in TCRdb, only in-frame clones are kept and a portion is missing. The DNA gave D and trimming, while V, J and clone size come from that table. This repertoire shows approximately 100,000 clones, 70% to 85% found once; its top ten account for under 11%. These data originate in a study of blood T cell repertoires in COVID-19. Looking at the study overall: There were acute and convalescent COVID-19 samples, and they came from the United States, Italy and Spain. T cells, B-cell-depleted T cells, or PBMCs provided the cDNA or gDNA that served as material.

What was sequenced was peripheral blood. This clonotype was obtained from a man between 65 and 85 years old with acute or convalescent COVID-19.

For the CDR3, the DNA is TGCGCCAGCAGCCAAGTCACAGTCTCCAATGAGCAGTTCTTC. Protein: CASSQVTVSNEQFF. This chain joins TRBV4-3 and TRBJ2-1; D is ambiguous. CDR3 length: 14 residues. The V and J ends lost 1 base and 6 bases respectively, with 10 bases between them. From germline, CDR1 is LGHNA and CDR2 YSLEER.